The 26 T cell receptor beta chains below all came from one sample that was sequenced in a study of blood T cells in healthy people across ages. With a J-beta primer mix and a sample-barcoded 5' primer, a second PCR ran 7 to 11 cycles. From the 5' RACE reads, TCRdb called clonotypes with MiXCR, one entry per CDR3 protein. The sample includes 1.8 million or so distinct CDR3 sequences, 39% of them seen just once. Sample: blood. These receptor sequences come from a human donor in good health.

The chain employs TRBV4-3 and TRBJ1-2; D perhaps matches TRBD1 (5 bases). Between the trimmed V and J ends, which lost 1 base and 8 bases, there was a span of 14 bases. The CDR3 loop spans 14 amino acids. Per the germline V gene, CDR1 is LGHNA and CDR2 is YSLEER. The CDR3 DNA is TGCGCCAGCAGCCAAGTAGGAGGGGCGCGAGGCTACACCTTC. Encoded protein: CASSQVGGARGYTF.

The chain recombines TRBV9 with TRBJ2-5; D may correspond to TRBD1 or TRBD2 (5 bases each). Looked up from germline, CDR1 is SGDLS and CDR2 is YYNGEE. The CDR3 spans 14 residues. Trimming left V 1 base short and J 13 bases short, with 20 bases between. This CDR3 reads CASSVQRDPRSLYF. The CDR3 DNA follows: TGTGCCAGCAGCGTACAAAGGGACCCGAGGTCTCTGTACTTC. Full variable domain (rest looked up from reference TRBV9 and TRBJ2-5): DSGVTQTPKHLITATGQRVTLRCSPRSGDLSVYWYQQSLDQGLQFLIQYYNGEERAKGNILERFSAQQFPDLHSELNLSSLELGDSALYFCASSVQRDPRSLYFGPGTRLLVL.

The J gene is TRBJ2-5, the V gene TRBV4-3; D is unclear. The DNA end is more similar to TRBJ2-7, so the J call may be wrong. In germline, CDR1 is LGHNA, CDR2 YSLEER. The CDR3 consists of 14 residues. The CDR3 spells CASSQEYGQDEQYF. The CDR3 DNA is TGCGCCAGCAGCCAAGAGTACGGGCAAGACGAGCAGTACTTC.

The gene calls are TRBV29-1 and TRBJ1-1, with a tentative D call TRBD1 (5 bases). CDR3 length: 10 residues. Germline V gives CDR1 SQVTM, CDR2 ANQGSEA. Trimming left V 6 bases short and J 5 bases short, with 7 bases between. CDR3 sequence reads: CSVGVTEAFF. The CDR3 region has the DNA TGCAGCGTGGGGGTGACTGAAGCTTTCTTT.

This clonotype has a single count. The rearrangement joins TRBV9 to TRBJ2-1; 7 bases match TRBD2. This CDR3 has 15 amino acids. V trimming: 4 bases; J trimming: 4 bases; junction bases outside the gene matches: 8. Germline CDR1 SGDLS, CDR2 YYNGEE. As DNA, the CDR3 is TGTGCCAGCAGCCCCACCAGCGGGAAATACAATGAGCAGTTCTTC. Protein product: CASSPTSGKYNEQFF. The variable domain in full, with the rest retrieved from reference TRBV9 and TRBJ2-1, is DSGVTQTPKHLITATGQRVTLRCSPRSGDLSVYWYQQSLDQGLQFLIQYYNGEERAKGNILERFSAQQFPDLHSELNLSSLELGDSALYFCASSPTSGKYNEQFFGPGTRLTVL.

The chain is built from TRBV6-2 or TRBV6-3 and TRBJ1-2; 8 bases agree with TRBD1. The V gene end was trimmed by 4 bases and the J gene end by 8 bases; junction bases not matched to a gene: 12. CDR1 and CDR2 (germline): MNHEY, SVGEGT. This CDR3 has 15 amino acids. CDR3 DNA sequence: TGTGCCAGCAGTTTAGACGCCCAGGGGGCGGAGGGCTACACCTTC. Translation: CASSLDAQGAEGYTF.

CDR3 DNA: TGTGCCAGCAGCCACTTACAGGGGGCGGCGGAGACCCAGTACTTC. Translation gives CASSHLQGAAETQYF. The chain carries TRBV3-1 and TRBJ2-5, with 9 bases identical to TRBD1. The V segment lost 3 bases and the J segment 5 bases; nucleotides outside the gene matches: 7. CDR1 is LGHDT, CDR2 YNNKEL, per germline (reference sequence). CDR3 length: 15 amino acids.

The CDR3 sequence is CASSRGLAGGYQETQYF. The DNA for the CDR3 is TGTGCCAGCAGTAGAGGCCTAGCGGGGGGGTACCAAGAGACCCAGTACTTC. This chain connects TRBV11-3 to TRBJ2-7, with TRBD2 matching 12 bases. The J call may be mistaken, given a closer DNA end match to TRBJ2-5. The germline gives CDR1 SGHNT, CDR2 YENEEA. This CDR3 region has 17 residues.

This chain uses TRBV10-3 with TRBJ2-3; 8 positions match TRBD2. The germline gives CDR1 ENHRY, CDR2 SYGVKD. The J segment lost 3 bases and the V segment lost 4 bases, leaving 15 bases of the junction unmatched. The CDR3 consists of 18 residues. The CDR3 DNA follows: TGTGCCATCAGTGGAGACTACGGGGGGGCCGGTTCGACAGATACGCAGTATTTT. Amino acids: CAISGDYGGAGSTDTQYF.

The chain has TRBV4-3 and TRBJ2-3; no clear D. CDR1 is LGHNA and CDR2 is YSLEER in the germline V gene. V dropped 6 bases and J dropped 0 bases, with 13 bases sitting between them. The CDR3 runs to 15 residues. Here the CDR3 reads CASSHSYSSTDTQYF. DNA of the CDR3: TGCGCCAGCAGTCACAGCTATTCTAGCACAGATACGCAGTATTTT.

V and J are TRBV13 and TRBJ1-2, with a weak D call TRBD1 (5 bases). This CDR3 has 15 amino acids. Germline V gene lookup returns CDR1 PRHDT and CDR2 FYEKMQ (reference sequence). The ends were cut back, 5 bases at V and 8 bases at J, with 21 bases in the middle. The CDR3, as DNA: TGTGCCAGCAGCGCCTACACGGAGGGGTGCGGGGGCTACACCTTC. Encoded protein: CASSAYTEGCGGYTF.

The V gene is TRBV6-2 or TRBV6-3, the J gene TRBJ2-7, with TRBD2 matching over 9 bases. The length of the CDR3 is 15 residues. Per germline, CDR1 MNHEY and CDR2 SVGEGT. J gave up 5 bases and V 3 bases, and 8 bases lay outside the gene matches. Written as DNA, the CDR3 is TGTGCCAGCAGTTATGTGCTAGCGGGGACCCACGAGCAGTACTTC. Its protein is CASSYVLAGTHEQYF.

This clonotype has more than one count but fewer than ten. This sequence joins TRBV29-1 and TRBJ2-5; no clear D. Germline V lookup: CDR1 SQVTM, CDR2 ANQGSEA. Trimming stripped 4 bases from V and 3 bases from J, with 18 bases between. This CDR3 has 15 residues. The CDR3 is CSVVVESQQKETQYF. The CDR3 nucleotides are TGCAGCGTTGTTGTCGAATCACAACAAAAAGAGACCCAGTACTTC. The full variable domain, completed using reference TRBV29-1 and TRBJ2-5, is SAVISQKPSRDICQRGTSLTIQCQVDSQVTMMFWYRQQPGQSLTLIATANQGSEATYESGFVIDKFPISRPNLTFSTLTVSNMSPEDSSIYLCSVVVESQQKETQYFGPGTRLLVL.

This clonotype was recorded a few times. V usage is TRBV7-2 and J usage is TRBJ1-2; D remains unclear. Germline CDR1 reads SGHTA; CDR2 reads FQGNSA. V lost 3 bases to trimming and J lost 0 bases, with 8 bases between them. This CDR3 has 14 amino acids. This CDR3 is CASSFPEANYGYTF. The CDR3 DNA follows: TGTGCCAGCAGCTTTCCGGAAGCTAACTATGGCTACACCTTC. Supplemented by reference TRBV7-2 and TRBJ1-2, the full variable domain reads GAGVSQSPSNKVTEKGKDVELRCDPISGHTALYWYRQSLGQGLEFLIYFQGNSAPDKSGLPSDRFSAERTGGSVSTLTIQRTQQEDSAVYLCASSFPEANYGYTFGSGTRLTVV.

The V gene is TRBV9, the J gene TRBJ2-1; maybe TRBD2 (5 bases). CDR1 SGDLS and CDR2 YYNGEE come from the germline V gene. V was pared by 0 bases and J by 4 bases, with 17 bases between. This CDR3 region has 17 residues. The CDR3, as DNA: TGTGCCAGCAGCGTAGTTTCTAGTCTAGCAAAATACAATGAGCAGTTCTTC. This translates into CASSVVSSLAKYNEQFF.

In this sample, this clonotype turned up a few times. The chain has TRBV10-3 and TRBJ2-7, with D perhaps TRBD1 or TRBD2 (5 bases each). V was clipped by 6 bases and J by 5 bases, with 11 bases between them. The CDR3 is 12 amino acids. Germline V gives CDR1 ENHRY, CDR2 SYGVKD. The CDR3 protein is CAISRKGHEQYF. For the CDR3, the DNA is TGTGCCATCAGCCGGAAGGGACACGAGCAGTACTTC.

J is TRBJ2-1 and V is TRBV7-2; the D gene is possibly TRBD1 (6 bases). The CDR3 is 16 residues long. Deletions cut 1 base from V and 6 bases from J, with 16 bases between. CDR1 is SGHTA and CDR2 is FQGNSA in the germline V gene. The CDR3 reads CASSLGPNRVGNEQFF. CDR3 nucleotide sequence: TGTGCCAGCAGCTTAGGCCCCAACAGGGTAGGCAATGAGCAGTTCTTC.

V is TRBV7-2 and J is TRBJ2-1; perhaps TRBD2 as D (5 bases). Germline V lookup: CDR1 SGHTA, CDR2 FQGNSA. V lost 5 bases, J lost 13 bases, and 21 bases lay in between. The CDR3 loop spans 14 amino acids. The CDR3 region has the DNA TGTGCCAGCAGCCGTCCGCGGCCGTTCCGGGGACAGTTCTTC. It yields the protein CASSRPRPFRGQFF.

The V gene is TRBV4-3, the J gene TRBJ2-4, with TRBD1 identical over 9 bases. The J call may be wrong; the DNA end is better matched by TRBJ2-7. This CDR3 has 15 residues. Germline CDR1 is LGHNA and CDR2 is YSLEER. CDR3 DNA: TGCGCCAGCAGCCCGTTGACAGGGGGATATAGCGAGCAGTACTTC. Translation gives CASSPLTGGYSEQYF.

This clonotype was seen more than once but under ten times. The rearrangement links TRBV11-1 to TRBJ2-6, with a possible D match to TRBD1 (5 bases). The CDR3 loop spans 18 amino acids. From germline, CDR1 is SGHAT and CDR2 FQDESV (reference sequence). Deletions cut 4 bases from V and 0 bases from J, with 16 bases between. The CDR3 sequence: CASSSPQRQTSGANVLTF. The CDR3 DNA reads TGTGCCAGCAGCTCCCCCCAAAGACAGACCTCTGGGGCCAACGTCCTGACTTTC.

This sequence joins TRBV7-2 and TRBJ1-1; D gene uncertain. CDR1 and CDR2 (germline): SGHTA, FQGNSA. Trimming pared 1 base from V and 10 bases from J, leaving 10 bases between. The CDR3 contains 12 residues. This CDR3 reads CASSLDPVGAFF. CDR3 sequence (DNA): TGTGCCAGCAGCTTAGACCCCGTCGGAGCTTTCTTT.

Turning to this clonotype: With a much larger clone just one base away, this may be a read error. The chain carries TRBV5-1 and TRBJ2-5; 7 positions agree with TRBD1. The DNA end favors TRBJ2-7, so the J call may be wrong. Germline CDR1 SGHRS, CDR2 YFSETQ. The CDR3 is 14 amino acids. CDR3 DNA sequence: TGCGCCAGCAGACCGCAGGGACAGATCTACGAGCAGTACTTC. Amino acid sequence: CASRPQGQIYEQYF.

This clonotype was counted between two and nine times. V gene TRBV24-1 combines with J gene TRBJ1-2; tentative D call: TRBD1 (6 bases). The CDR3 is 12 amino acids. The germline V gene encodes CDR1 KGHDR and CDR2 SFDVKD. V lost 8 bases and J lost 7, with 13 bases in between. CDR3 sequence (DNA): TGTGCCACCATGGACAGTTCTTTTGGCTACACCTTC. It translates to CATMDSSFGYTF.

This clonotype was seen a few times. The rearrangement links TRBV7-2 to TRBJ2-4; D assignment may be TRBD1 or TRBD2 (6 bases each). With 5 bases removed from V and 6 bases from J, the gap between germline ends came to 17 bases. This CDR3 has 15 amino acids. Germline CDR1 reads SGHTA; CDR2 reads FQGNSA. The CDR3 here is CASSEVPWGANIQYF. In nucleotides, the CDR3 is TGTGCCAGCAGCGAAGTCCCCTGGGGGGCAAACATTCAGTACTTC.

This clonotype was observed a few times. The rearrangement joins TRBV7-2 to TRBJ2-7; D not certain. Trimming pared 1 base from V and 5 bases from J, leaving 12 bases between. The CDR3 consists of 14 residues. Germline V CDR1 and CDR2: SGHTA, FQGNSA. CDR3 amino acids: CASSLEWGSHEQYF. The CDR3, as DNA: TGTGCCAGCAGCTTAGAGTGGGGATCCCACGAGCAGTACTTC. The full variable domain, rest sourced from reference TRBV7-2 and TRBJ2-7, is GAGVSQSPSNKVTEKGKDVELRCDPISGHTALYWYRQSLGQGLEFLIYFQGNSAPDKSGLPSDRFSAERTGGSVSTLTIQRTQQEDSAVYLCASSLEWGSHEQYFGPGTRLTVT.

This chain links TRBV29-1 with TRBJ2-5; perhaps TRBD1 as D (5 bases). This CDR3 comprises 13 residues. Germline V gene data show CDR1 as SQVTM and CDR2 as ANQGSEA. The V and J ends lost 3 bases and 4 bases respectively, with 12 bases between them. CDR3 DNA: TGCAGCGTTGAGGGGCAGGTTGGAGAGACCCAGTACTTC. Protein: CSVEGQVGETQYF. The full variable domain, in which reference TRBV29-1 and TRBJ2-5 provide the parts outside the CDR3, is SAVISQKPSRDICQRGTSLTIQCQVDSQVTMMFWYRQQPGQSLTLIATANQGSEATYESGFVIDKFPISRPNLTFSTLTVSNMSPEDSSIYLCSVEGQVGETQYFGPGTRLLVL.